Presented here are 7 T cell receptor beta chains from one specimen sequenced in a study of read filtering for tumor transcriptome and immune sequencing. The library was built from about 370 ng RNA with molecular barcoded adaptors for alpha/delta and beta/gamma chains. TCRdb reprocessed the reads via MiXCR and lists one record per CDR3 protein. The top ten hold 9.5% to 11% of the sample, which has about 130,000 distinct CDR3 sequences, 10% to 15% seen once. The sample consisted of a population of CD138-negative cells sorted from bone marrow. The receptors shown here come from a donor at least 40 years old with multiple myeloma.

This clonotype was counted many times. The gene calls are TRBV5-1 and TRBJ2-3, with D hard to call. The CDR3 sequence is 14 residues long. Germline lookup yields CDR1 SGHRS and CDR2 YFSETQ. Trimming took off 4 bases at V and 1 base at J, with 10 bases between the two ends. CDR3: CASSHPEGTDTQYF. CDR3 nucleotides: TGCGCCAGCAGCCACCCCGAGGGCACAGATACGCAGTATTTT.

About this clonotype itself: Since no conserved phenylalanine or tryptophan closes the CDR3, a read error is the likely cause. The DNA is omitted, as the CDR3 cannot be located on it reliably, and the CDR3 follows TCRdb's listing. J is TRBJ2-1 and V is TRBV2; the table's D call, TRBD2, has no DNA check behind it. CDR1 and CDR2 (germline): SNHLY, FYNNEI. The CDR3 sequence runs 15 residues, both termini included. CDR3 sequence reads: CASSKRLAGDNEQIY.

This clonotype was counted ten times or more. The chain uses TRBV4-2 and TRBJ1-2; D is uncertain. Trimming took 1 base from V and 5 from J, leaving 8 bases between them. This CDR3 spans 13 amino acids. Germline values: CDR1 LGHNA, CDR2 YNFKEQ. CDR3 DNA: TGTGCCAGCAGCCAAGTTCCGGATTATGGCTACACCTTC. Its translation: CASSQVPDYGYTF.

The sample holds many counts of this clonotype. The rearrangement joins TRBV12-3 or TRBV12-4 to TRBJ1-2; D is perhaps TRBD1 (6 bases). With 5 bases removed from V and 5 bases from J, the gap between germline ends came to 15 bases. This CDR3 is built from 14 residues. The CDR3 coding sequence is TGTGCCAGCAGTCCCTTGCGGGACAAATATGGCTACACCTTC. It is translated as CASSPLRDKYGYTF.

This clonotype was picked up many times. CDR3 sequence (DNA): TGTGCCAGCAGTGCAGTTCGGGTTGCTGAGCAGTTCTTC. Amino acids: CASSAVRVAEQFF. The gene calls are TRBV6-1 and TRBJ2-1; D not certain. This CDR3 region has 13 residues. Trimming cost V 4 bases and J 9 bases, with 13 bases left between them. Germline lookup yields CDR1 MNHNS and CDR2 SASEGT.

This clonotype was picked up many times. The CDR3 reads CAWSALTHIYF. The CDR3, as DNA: TGTGCCTGGAGTGCGCTAACCCACATATATTTT. The chain recombines TRBV30 with TRBJ1-3; D is ambiguous. V gave up 1 base and J gave up 12 bases, with 10 bases separating them. Germline CDR1 reads GTSNPN; CDR2 reads SVGIG (reference sequence). The CDR3 runs 11 residues.

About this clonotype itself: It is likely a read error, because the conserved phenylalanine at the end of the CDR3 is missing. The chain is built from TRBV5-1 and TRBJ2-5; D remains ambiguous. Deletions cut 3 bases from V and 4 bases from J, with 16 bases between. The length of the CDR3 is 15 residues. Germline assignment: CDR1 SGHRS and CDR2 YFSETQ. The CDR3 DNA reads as TGCGCCAGCAGCTCTGAAGGGTCCAAGGCAGAGACCCAGTACCTC. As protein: CASSSEGSKAETQYL.